This entry lists 27 T cell receptor beta chains sequenced from one sample in a study of blood T cell repertoires in COVID-19. Data came from immunoSEQ multiplex PCR; TCRdb stores just in-frame clones and leaves some out. The table has under 150,000 clones, 85% seen once; the top ten hold around 13%. Specimen: peripheral blood. These receptor sequences come from a human donor in a cohort sampled during active COVID-19.

DNA of the CDR3: TGCGCCAGCAGCCAACCCGGATCACAGGGGAACGAAAAACTGTTTTTT. It encodes CASSQPGSQGNEKLFF. The chain combines TRBV4-1 with TRBJ1-4, with 7 positions matching TRBD1. This CDR3 has 16 amino acids. Germline CDR1 and CDR2: MGHRA and YSYEKL. J lost 8 bases, V lost 2 bases, and 11 bases had no gene match.

The chain links TRBV2 to TRBJ2-3; a weak D match, TRBD2 (7 bases). The CDR3 runs 14 residues. Germline lookup yields CDR1 SNHLY and CDR2 FYNNEI. The V end was cut by 7 bases, the J end by 3 bases, with 14 bases between. The CDR3 is CASKTGGLTDTQYF. CDR3 in DNA: TGTGCCAGCAAGACGGGGGGCTTAACAGATACGCAGTATTTT.

The chain recombines TRBV28 with TRBJ1-5; 7 bases match TRBD1. Trimming at V came to 7 bases and at J to 0 bases, leaving 12 bases not matched to a gene. The CDR3 runs 17 residues. CDR1 is MDHEN, CDR2 SYDVKM, per germline. This CDR3 is CASNIMTGTDSNQPQHF. The DNA for the CDR3 is TGTGCCAGCAATATAATGACCGGGACAGATAGCAATCAGCCCCAGCATTTT.

This chain joins TRBV6-4 and TRBJ1-2, with a tentative D call TRBD1 (5 bases). V was trimmed by 6 bases and J by 0 bases, leaving 8 bases between them. The length of the CDR3 is 13 residues. The germline V gene has CDR1 MRHNA and CDR2 SNTAGT. In nucleotides, the CDR3 is TGTGCCAGCAGCCCGGGGGCTAACTATGGCTACACCTTC. Protein sequence: CASSPGANYGYTF.

The chain uses TRBV5-1 and TRBJ1-4, with D perhaps matching TRBD1 (5 bases). Germline V gives CDR1 SGHRS, CDR2 YFSETQ. The CDR3 covers 14 residues. V was shortened by 5 bases and J by 8 bases, with 16 bases between the two germline ends. The CDR3 DNA reads as TGCGCCAGCAGGATCCAGGGTCAGGACGAAAAACTGTTTTTT. It is translated as CASRIQGQDEKLFF.

As DNA, the CDR3 is TGTGCCAGCAGACTCCCGGGACTCCGCACAGATACGCAGTATTTT. Translating gives CASRLPGLRTDTQYF. The chain joins TRBV6-5 to TRBJ2-3; D possibly corresponds to TRBD2 (6 bases). The CDR3 runs 15 residues. Trimming left V 6 bases short and J 1 base short, with 14 bases between. The germline gives CDR1 MNHEY, CDR2 SVGAGI.

The chain recombines TRBV27 with TRBJ2-1; D may be TRBD2 (5 bases). Per the germline V gene, CDR1 is MNHEY and CDR2 is SMNVEV (reference sequence). V lost 5 bases and J 6 bases, leaving 8 bases between the germline ends. The CDR3 has 12 amino acids. DNA for the CDR3: TGTGCCAGCAGTACGGGGATCAATGAGCAGTTCTTC. Translating it yields CASSTGINEQFF.

The chain recombines TRBV7-2 with TRBJ2-7, with a weak D call TRBD2 (5 bases). V dropped 0 bases and J dropped 5 bases, with 8 bases sitting between them. This CDR3 is built from 13 residues. CDR1 SGHTA and CDR2 FQGNSA come from the germline V gene. The DNA for the CDR3 is TGTGCCAGCAGCTTAGCGCGAGGGAACGAGCAGTACTTC. It yields the protein CASSLARGNEQYF.

The chain is built from TRBV6-2 or TRBV6-3 and TRBJ1-5, with TRBD1 matching 7 bases. The trim removed 2 bases at V and 5 bases at J, leaving 6 bases unmatched. This CDR3 contains 15 residues. The germline V gene encodes CDR1 MNHEY and CDR2 SVGEGT. As DNA, the CDR3 is TGTGCCAGCAGTTACGAGGGGACAGTGTATCAGCCCCAGCATTTT. Translating gives CASSYEGTVYQPQHF.

The chain carries TRBV9 and TRBJ2-1, with D possibly TRBD1 on 6 matching bases. The germline CDR1 and CDR2 sequences are SGDLS and YYNGEE. The CDR3 totals 12 residues. The V end was cut by 3 bases, the J end by 6 bases, with 7 bases between. CDR3 loop: CASSEDSNEQFF. The CDR3 DNA reads as TGTGCCAGCAGCGAGGACAGCAATGAGCAGTTCTTC.

The rearrangement uses TRBV6-5 and TRBJ1-1, with no clear D. Deletions cut 5 bases from V and 8 bases from J, with 18 bases between. The CDR3 has 14 residues. Germline lookup yields CDR1 MNHEY and CDR2 SVGAGI. The CDR3 region is CASSISGIRREAFF. The CDR3 DNA sequence: TGTGCCAGCAGTATCTCCGGGATCCGGAGGGAAGCTTTCTTT.

The chain carries TRBV11-3 and TRBJ2-5; D might be TRBD2 (6 bases). Germline CDR1 reads SGHNT; CDR2 reads YENEEA. V was clipped by 5 bases and J by 4 bases, with 17 bases between them. CDR3 size: 15 residues. CDR3 sequence (DNA): TGTGCCAGCAGCCCCTCAACCGGAGGGCGAGAGACCCAGTACTTC. Translated: CASSPSTGGRETQYF.

This clone appeared a single time. CDR3 DNA sequence: TGCGCCAGCAGCGTTGACTGGAACACTGAAGCTTTCTTT. Residues: CASSVDWNTEAFF. This chain uses TRBV5-1 with TRBJ1-1, with D unclear. Trimming took 4 bases from V and 1 from J, leaving 8 bases between them. The CDR3 is 13 residues long. The germline V gene has CDR1 SGHRS and CDR2 YFSETQ.

This clone came up once. The rearrangement uses TRBV30 and TRBJ1-1, with 8 bases lining up with TRBD1. CDR1 is GTSNPN, CDR2 SVGIG, per germline (reference sequence). This CDR3 has 14 amino acids. Trimming removed 0 bases from V and 3 bases from J; junction bases left unmatched: 3. The CDR3, as DNA: TGTGCCTGGAGTGTCAGGGGGCGGGACACTGAAGCTTTCTTT. Its protein product is CAWSVRGRDTEAFF.

The chain is built from TRBV29-1 and TRBJ1-2; 11 bases agree with TRBD1. The V and J ends lost 7 bases and 7 bases, in that order; junction bases with no gene match: 8. The CDR3 loop spans 13 amino acids. The germline CDR1 and CDR2 sequences are SQVTM and ANQGSEA. The CDR3 reads CSAGQGELSGYTF. The CDR3 region has the DNA TGCAGCGCGGGACAGGGGGAACTGAGTGGCTACACCTTC.

The rearrangement links TRBV14 to TRBJ1-1; unclear D gene. The CDR3 has 14 amino acids. Trimming left V 3 bases short and J 1 base short, with 9 bases between. The germline gives CDR1 SGHDN, CDR2 FVKESK. CDR3 nucleotide sequence: TGTGCCAGCAGCCAGTCTCTACGGAACACTGAAGCTTTCTTT. Translation gives CASSQSLRNTEAFF.

This chain uses TRBV18 with TRBJ1-1, with TRBD1 matching over 7 bases. This CDR3 has 11 amino acids. The V segment lost 6 bases and the J segment 8 bases; nucleotides outside the gene matches: 3. CDR1 and CDR2 from the germline V gene are KGHSH and LQKENI. The CDR3 DNA reads as TGTGCCAGCTCGGGGGACAGCGAAGCTTTCTTT. It codes for CASSGDSEAFF.

The chain combines TRBV11-2 with TRBJ2-7; D ambiguous. The ends were cut back, 5 bases at V and 2 bases at J, with 4 bases in the middle. This CDR3 comprises 11 residues. Germline assignment: CDR1 SGHAT and CDR2 FQNNGV. CDR3 region: CASSPAYEQYF. The CDR3 nucleotides are TGTGCCAGCAGCCCCGCCTACGAGCAGTACTTC. The whole variable domain, remainder taken from reference TRBV11-2 and TRBJ2-7, is EAGVAQSPRYKIIEKRQSVAFWCNPISGHATLYWYQQILGQGPKLLIQFQNNGVVDDSQLPKDRFSAERLKGVDSTLKIQPAKLEDSAVYLCASSPAYEQYFGPGTRLTVT.

This clone was observed once. The CDR3 nucleotides are TGTGCCAGCAGCCAAGATCTTGAGCAGTTCTTC. It translates to CASSQDLEQFF. This chain joins TRBV3-1 (or the pseudogene TRBV3-2) and TRBJ2-1, with D unresolved. The CDR3 sequence is 11 residues long. Between the trimmed V and J ends, which lost 0 bases and 9 bases, there was a span of 3 bases. Germline V gene data show CDR1 as LGHDT and CDR2 as YNNKEL (reference sequence).

V gene TRBV11-2 combines with J gene TRBJ1-2; 7 positions agree with TRBD1. Germline V gene sequence: CDR1 SGHAT, CDR2 FQNNGV. The J segment lost 4 bases and the V segment lost 3 bases, leaving 5 bases of the junction unmatched. CDR3 length: 14 residues. CDR3 DNA sequence: TGTGCCAGCAGCTTCGACAGGGATGGCTATGGCTACACCTTC. This codes for CASSFDRDGYGYTF.

The chain links TRBV19 to TRBJ1-1; the match to TRBD1 covers 7 bases. V was clipped by 9 bases and J by 2 bases; unmatched bases: 9. The CDR3 sequence is 14 residues long. The germline V gene has CDR1 LNHDA and CDR2 SQIVND (reference sequence). CDR3 sequence reads: CASRLGQANTEAFF. DNA of the CDR3: TGTGCCAGCCGGCTCGGACAGGCCAACACTGAAGCTTTCTTT.

V usage is TRBV5-4 and J usage is TRBJ1-2, with D possibly TRBD1 on 5 matching bases. The CDR3 runs 14 residues. Trimming removed 1 base from V and 4 bases from J, with 11 bases in between. CDR1 is SGHNT, CDR2 YYREEE, per germline (reference sequence). The CDR3 here is CASSLSGMAYGYTF. In nucleotides, the CDR3 is TGTGCCAGCAGCTTGTCAGGGATGGCCTATGGCTACACCTTC.

The CDR3 protein is CASRGEGGNYEQYF. The DNA for the CDR3 is TGCGCCAGCAGGGGAGAGGGCGGGAACTACGAGCAGTACTTC. The chain combines TRBV5-1 with TRBJ2-7; tentative D call: TRBD2 (6 bases). Trimming took off 5 bases at V and 3 bases at J, with 15 bases between the two ends. Germline CDR1 is SGHRS and CDR2 is YFSETQ. The CDR3 length is 14 residues. Supplemented by reference TRBV5-1 and TRBJ2-7, the full variable domain reads KAGVTQTPRYLIKTRGQQVTLSCSPISGHRSVSWYQQTPGQGLQFLFEYFSETQRNKGNFPGRFSGRQFSNSRSEMNVSTLELGDSALYLCASRGEGGNYEQYFGPGTRLTVT.

This sequence joins TRBV2 and TRBJ1-1; the D is unclear. V gave up 6 bases and J gave up 8 bases, with 10 bases separating them. Germline values: CDR1 SNHLY, CDR2 FYNNEI. The CDR3 extends over 11 amino acids. CDR3 sequence (DNA): TGTGCCAGCAGCCCCCTCCAGGAAGCTTTCTTT. Protein product: CASSPLQEAFF.

CDR3 residues: CASSLENFGTDTQYF. The CDR3, as DNA: TGTGCCAGCAGTTTGGAGAATTTTGGCACAGATACGCAGTATTTT. The chain joins TRBV28 to TRBJ2-3; D is unresolved. The CDR3 sequence is 15 residues long. CDR1 and CDR2 from the germline V gene are MDHEN and SYDVKM. Deletions cut 3 bases from V and 1 base from J, with 11 bases between. The full variable domain, its missing parts supplied by reference TRBV28 and TRBJ2-3, is DVKVTQSSRYLVKRTGEKVFLECVQDMDHENMFWYRQDPGLGLRLIYFSYDVKMKEKGDIPEGYSVSREKKERFSLILESASTNQTSMYLCASSLENFGTDTQYFGPGTRLTVL.

The genes are TRBV19 and TRBJ1-2, with no clear D. Per the germline V gene, CDR1 is LNHDA and CDR2 is SQIVND (reference sequence). V dropped 4 bases and J dropped 0 bases, with 6 bases sitting between them. This CDR3 is 13 amino acids long. DNA for the CDR3: TGTGCCAGTAGTACCGGGTCTAACTATGGCTACACCTTC. This sequence encodes CASSTGSNYGYTF.

This clone was found a few times. This sequence joins TRBV6-6 and TRBJ1-1; D unresolved. The ends were cut back, 10 bases at V and 0 bases at J, with 12 bases in the middle. Germline values: CDR1 MNHNY, CDR2 SVGAGI (reference sequence). CDR3 size: 13 residues. CDR3 sequence: CATYPGMNTEAFF. DNA for the CDR3: TGTGCCACCTACCCGGGGATGAACACTGAAGCTTTCTTT.